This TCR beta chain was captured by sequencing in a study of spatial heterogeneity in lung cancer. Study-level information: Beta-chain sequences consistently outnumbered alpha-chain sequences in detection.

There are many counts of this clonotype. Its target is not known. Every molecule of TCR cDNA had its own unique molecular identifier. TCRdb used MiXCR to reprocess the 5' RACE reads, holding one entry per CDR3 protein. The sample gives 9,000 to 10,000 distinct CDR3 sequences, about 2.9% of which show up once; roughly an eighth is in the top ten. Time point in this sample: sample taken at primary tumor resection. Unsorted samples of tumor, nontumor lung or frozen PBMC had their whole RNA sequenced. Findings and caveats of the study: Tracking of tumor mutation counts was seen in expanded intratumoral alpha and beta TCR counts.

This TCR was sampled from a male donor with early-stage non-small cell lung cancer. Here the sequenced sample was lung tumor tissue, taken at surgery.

The CDR3 here is CASSDSSMDTQYF. The CDR3 DNA follows: TGTGCCAGCAGTGACTCGAGTATGGATACGCAGTATTTT. The chain carries TRBV6-4 and TRBJ2-3; D not certain. V lost 0 bases to trimming and J lost 6 bases, with 7 bases between them. The CDR3 totals 13 residues. CDR1 and CDR2 (germline): MRHNA, SNTAGT.